Reported below is one T cell receptor (beta chain). These data originate in a study of shared clonotypes between healthy human individuals. The germline V gene has CDR1 MGHDK and CDR2 SYGVNS. V shed 7 bases and J 4 bases; nucleotides not matched to a gene: 4. This CDR3 comprises 13 residues. Both CD45RO+ cells and CCR7-negative CD45RA+ TemRA cells were combined to make up CD8 memory. Repertoires were generated with immunoSEQ multiplex PCR, while TCRdb's copy carries only in-frame clones and drops some. The table records 550,000 to 800,000 clones, around 91% of them present only once. This rearrangement joins TRBV25-1 to TRBJ2-7, with 10 positions matching TRBD1. The TCR sequence derives from a man in his late teens or twenties in good health. Some clones in this sample may be carry-over from other donors' samples. What was sequenced was memory CD8+ T cells from PBMCs. Specified subset: CD45RO+ cells pooled with CCR7-negative TemRA cells. The CDR3 sequence is CASTDRGRYEQYF. The CDR3 DNA sequence: TGTGCCAGCACAGACAGGGGGCGGTACGAGCAGTACTTC.